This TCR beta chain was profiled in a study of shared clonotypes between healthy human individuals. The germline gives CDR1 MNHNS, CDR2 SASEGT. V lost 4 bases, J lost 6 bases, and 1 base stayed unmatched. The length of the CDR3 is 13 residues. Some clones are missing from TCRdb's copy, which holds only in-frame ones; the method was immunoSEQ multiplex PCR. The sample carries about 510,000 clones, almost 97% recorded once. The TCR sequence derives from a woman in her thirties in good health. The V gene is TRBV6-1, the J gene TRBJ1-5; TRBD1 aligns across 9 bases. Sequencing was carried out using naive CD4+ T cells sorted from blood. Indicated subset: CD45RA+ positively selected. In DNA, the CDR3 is TGTGCCAGCAGTGGGACAGGGGTTCAGCCCCAGCATTTT. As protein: CASSGTGVQPQHF.